One TCR beta chain is described in this entry. This sample is part of a study of T cell changes during pregnancy in multiple sclerosis. Assay: immunoSEQ multiplex PCR; the TCRdb copy retains only in-frame clones and omits some. The sample has some 49,000 clones, around 90% seen once. The source material was CD8+ T cells from peripheral blood mononuclear cells, sampled in the second trimester of pregnancy. This TCR derives from a female donor with multiple sclerosis, enrolled in a pregnancy study.

CDR3 protein: CASSDGGGGQPQHF. The DNA of the CDR3 is TGTGCCAGCAGTGACGGGGGGGGAGGGCAGCCCCAGCATTTT. The chain uses TRBV6-6 and TRBJ1-5; tentatively, D is TRBD1 (5 bases). Per the germline V gene, CDR1 is MNHNY and CDR2 is SVGAGI (reference sequence). The length of the CDR3 is 14 residues. V was cut by 5 bases and J by 7 bases, with 15 bases left in between.